The 31 T cell receptor beta chains in this list originate from one sample, sequenced in a study of shared clonotypes between healthy human individuals. Libraries were prepared by immunoSEQ multiplex PCR; TCRdb keeps only in-frame clonotypes and omits some of them. Of more than 2,000,000 clones in the sample, 85% to 95% are singletons; the top ten hold about 0.13%. Sequenced input: naive CD4+ T cells sorted from blood. Sample subset: CD45RA+ positively selected. The receptor source for this set is a man aged 18-30 years in good health.

V and J are TRBV27 and TRBJ2-1, with TRBD2 as a possible D gene (6 bases). V lost 3 bases to trimming and J lost 0 bases, with 15 bases between them. The CDR3 sequence is 17 residues long. CDR1 and CDR2 (germline): MNHEY, SMNVEV (reference sequence). CDR3 sequence reads: CASSFFFSGGSYNEQFF. CDR3 bases: TGTGCCAGCAGTTTTTTCTTTAGCGGAGGCTCCTACAATGAGCAGTTCTTC.

The gene calls are TRBV10-2 and TRBJ1-6, with D maybe TRBD1 (6 bases). V lost 7 bases and J 11 bases, leaving 15 bases between the germline ends. This CDR3 comprises 13 residues. Germline V gene data show CDR1 as WSHSY and CDR2 as SAAADI. The CDR3 DNA reads TGCGCCAGCACACGGCAGGGGTCCACACCCCTCCACTTT. Translation gives CASTRQGSTPLHF.

This chain uses TRBV25-1 with TRBJ1-6; D is undetermined. This CDR3 is 15 amino acids long. CDR1 and CDR2 (germline): MGHDK, SYGVNS. V was trimmed by 6 bases and J by 7 bases, leaving 16 bases between them. The DNA of the CDR3 is TGTGCCAGCAGCCCACTAGGGCGGGAAAATTCACCCCTCCACTTT. Amino acids: CASSPLGRENSPLHF.

Of note for this clone: The sample holds other DNA sequences that translate to the same CDR3. The J gene is TRBJ2-3, the V gene TRBV6-5, with D possibly matching TRBD1 (6 bases). V lost 6 bases and J 1 base, leaving 8 bases between the germline ends. Germline CDR1 is MNHEY and CDR2 is SVGAGI. CDR3 size: 13 residues. The DNA of the CDR3 is TGTGCCAGCAGCAGACAGGGCACAGATACGCAGTATTTT. It translates to CASSRQGTDTQYF.

The chain joins TRBV18 to TRBJ1-3; 7 bases fit TRBD1. Trimming cost V 3 bases and J 2 bases; bases outside gene matches: 4. Germline loops: CDR1 KGHSH, CDR2 LQKENI. The CDR3 is 15 amino acids. This CDR3 is CASSPAQGTGNTIYF. CDR3 in DNA: TGTGCCAGCTCACCGGCACAGGGGACTGGAAACACCATATATTTT.

V is TRBV7-2 and J is TRBJ2-7; 9 bases map to TRBD2. V shed 1 base and J 7 bases; nucleotides not matched to a gene: 5. This CDR3 is 14 amino acids long. Germline CDR1 and CDR2: SGHTA and FQGNSA. The CDR3 region is CASSLGGSGGEQYF. The CDR3 DNA reads TGTGCCAGCAGCTTAGGCGGTAGCGGGGGTGAGCAGTACTTC. The full variable domain, its missing parts supplied by reference TRBV7-2 and TRBJ2-7, is GAGVSQSPSNKVTEKGKDVELRCDPISGHTALYWYRQSLGQGLEFLIYFQGNSAPDKSGLPSDRFSAERTGGSVSTLTIQRTQQEDSAVYLCASSLGGSGGEQYFGPGTRLTVT.

The gene calls are TRBV7-8 and TRBJ2-5, with a weak D call TRBD2 (6 bases). The CDR3 length is 15 residues. Trimming shortened V by 5 bases and J by 2 bases, and 15 bases separated the two germline ends. Germline V gene lookup returns CDR1 SGHVS and CDR2 FQNEAQ. Here the CDR3 reads CASSLVGTSQETQYF. In DNA form, the CDR3 reads TGTGCCAGCAGCCTCGTCGGGACTTCACAAGAGACCCAGTACTTC. Looking up the rest from reference TRBV7-8 and TRBJ2-5 gives the full variable domain: GAGVSQSPRYKVAKRGQDVALRCDPISGHVSLFWYQQALGQGPEFLTYFQNEAQLDKSGLPSDRFFAERPEGSVSTLKIQRTQQEDSAVYLCASSLVGTSQETQYFGPGTRLLVL.

Only one count was recorded for this clone. The same CDR3 is also encoded by other DNA sequences in this sample. This chain joins TRBV20-1 and TRBJ1-1; D may be TRBD1 (6 bases). CDR3 length: 11 residues. V was clipped by 6 bases and J by 6 bases, with 11 bases between them. Germline CDR1 DFQATT, CDR2 SNEGSKA (reference sequence). The CDR3 DNA reads TGCAGTGCCCGGACAGTTCCTGAAGCTTTCTTT. Amino acid sequence: CSARTVPEAFF.

V gene TRBV5-4 combines with J gene TRBJ2-2, with TRBD2 identical over 10 bases. The germline V gene encodes CDR1 SGHNT and CDR2 YYREEE (reference sequence). The CDR3 is 14 residues long. The V and J ends lost 3 bases and 7 bases, in that order; junction bases with no gene match: 3. The CDR3 spells CASSSQRGGGELFF. The DNA of the CDR3 is TGTGCCAGCAGCTCTCAGCGGGGGGGCGGGGAGCTGTTTTTT.

V and J are TRBV2 and TRBJ2-3; TRBD1 matches 10 bases. Germline CDR1 is SNHLY and CDR2 is FYNNEI. The V gene end was trimmed by 3 bases and the J gene end by 3 bases; junction bases not matched to a gene: 6. The CDR3 contains 16 residues. The CDR3 DNA reads TGTGCCAGCAGTGACCTTGGACAGGGGGATACAGATACGCAGTATTTT. Its protein product is CASSDLGQGDTDTQYF.

The rearrangement joins TRBV7-2 to TRBJ1-3; TRBD1 aligns across 10 bases. The CDR3 runs to 18 residues. Germline values: CDR1 SGHTA, CDR2 FQGNSA. V was clipped by 4 bases and J by 1 base; unmatched bases: 10. The CDR3 bases are TGTGCCAGCAGCTCGACCTTTGACAGGGGGCCATCTGGAAACACCATATATTTT. This translates into CASSSTFDRGPSGNTIYF.

CDR3 amino acids: CASSQGIIDRGLKNTEAFF. The CDR3 nucleotides read TGCGCCAGCAGCCAAGGGATAATTGATAGGGGGCTTAAGAACACTGAAGCTTTCTTT. V and J are TRBV4-1 and TRBJ1-1; 7 bases line up with TRBD1. The V segment lost 1 base and the J segment 1 base; nucleotides outside the gene matches: 15. The CDR3 is 19 amino acids. Germline V gene sequence: CDR1 MGHRA, CDR2 YSYEKL.

The J gene is TRBJ1-4, the V gene TRBV6-4; maybe TRBD1 (5 bases). Trimming took 3 bases from V and 0 from J, leaving 8 bases between them. The CDR3 length is 15 residues. Germline CDR1 reads MRHNA; CDR2 reads SNTAGT. CDR3 nucleotide sequence: TGTGCCAGCAGTGAGGGGGTTACAACTAATGAAAAACTGTTTTTT. This sequence encodes CASSEGVTTNEKLFF.

This chain connects TRBV7-9 to TRBJ2-7; 10 bases agree with TRBD2. The V segment lost 5 bases and the J segment 5 bases; nucleotides outside the gene matches: 9. This CDR3 contains 15 residues. Germline V gives CDR1 SEHNR, CDR2 FQNEAQ (reference sequence). CDR3 residues: CASSKQGLASHEQYF. CDR3 in DNA: TGTGCCAGCAGCAAACAGGGACTAGCGTCCCACGAGCAGTACTTC.

The chain is built from TRBV9 and TRBJ2-2; no clear D. V dropped 0 bases and J dropped 9 bases, with 12 bases sitting between them. Germline V gene lookup returns CDR1 SGDLS and CDR2 YYNGEE. This CDR3 is built from 14 residues. CDR3 region: CASSVDHLSRELFF. In DNA form, the CDR3 reads TGTGCCAGCAGCGTAGATCATCTCTCGCGGGAGCTGTTTTTT.

The chain couples TRBV13 to TRBJ1-5; unclear D gene. Germline CDR1 reads PRHDT; CDR2 reads FYEKMQ (reference sequence). There are 14 residues in the CDR3. Trimming removed 5 bases at V and 5 bases at J, with 13 bases between. The CDR3 spells CASSIGGRDQPQHF. CDR3 DNA: TGTGCCAGCAGCATTGGAGGGAGGGATCAGCCCCAGCATTTT.

V gene TRBV5-1 combines with J gene TRBJ2-7, with 11 nucleotides matching TRBD1. The V segment lost 4 bases and the J segment 2 bases; nucleotides outside the gene matches: 11. This CDR3 comprises 17 residues. Germline values: CDR1 SGHRS, CDR2 YFSETQ. The CDR3, as DNA: TGCGCCAGCAGCCACCCCCCGACGGGACAGGGGGCCTACGAGCAGTACTTC. Translation: CASSHPPTGQGAYEQYF.

The chain employs TRBV7-2 and TRBJ2-3; 14 positions agree with TRBD2. This CDR3 comprises 16 residues. After removal of 5 bases from V and 5 bases from J, the junction contained 6 bases not matched to a gene. Germline loops: CDR1 SGHTA, CDR2 FQGNSA. CDR3 sequence (DNA): TGTGCCAGCAGCCCGACTAGCGGGAGGGCCCAAGATACGCAGTATTTT. Amino acid sequence: CASSPTSGRAQDTQYF.

This clone was seen only a few times. The V and J genes are TRBV30 and TRBJ1-1; no clear D gene. Germline V CDR1 and CDR2: GTSNPN, SVGIG (reference sequence). Between the trimmed V and J ends, which lost 4 bases and 9 bases, there was a span of 15 bases. The CDR3 runs to 12 residues. The CDR3 sequence is CAWTTLDSKAFF. The CDR3 DNA is TGTGCCTGGACCACCCTGGATTCAAAAGCTTTCTTT. Full variable domain (outside the CDR3, taken from reference TRBV30 and TRBJ1-1): SQTIHQWPATLVQPVGSPLSLECTVEGTSNPNLYWYRQAAGRGLQLLFYSVGIGQISSEVPQNLSASRPQDRQFILSSKKLLLSDSGFYLCAWTTLDSKAFFGQGTRLTVV.

This chain uses TRBV30 with TRBJ2-3, with D possibly TRBD1 on 5 matching bases. This CDR3 is built from 14 residues. V was pared by 4 bases and J by 1 base, with 12 bases between. The germline CDR1 and CDR2 sequences are GTSNPN and SVGIG (reference sequence). For the CDR3, the DNA is TGTGCCTGGACCCTGCAACAGGGCACAGATACGCAGTATTTT. Residues: CAWTLQQGTDTQYF.

This chain joins TRBV7-9 and TRBJ1-3; 10 bases fit TRBD1. CDR3 length equals 15 residues. CDR1 SEHNR and CDR2 FQNEAQ come from the germline V gene (reference sequence). Trimming removed 5 bases from V and 9 bases from J; junction bases left unmatched: 10. The CDR3 coding sequence is TGTGCCAGCAGCCAAGGGACAGGGGAAGGGACCACCATATATTTT. This sequence encodes CASSQGTGEGTTIYF. Full variable domain (missing parts from reference TRBV7-9 and TRBJ1-3): DTGVSQNPRHKITKRGQNVTFRCDPISEHNRLYWYRQTLGQGPEFLTYFQNEAQLEKSRLLSDRFSAERPKGSFSTLEIQRTEQGDSAMYLCASSQGTGEGTTIYFGEGSWLTVV.

The chain is built from TRBV5-4 and TRBJ2-7; D possibly corresponds to TRBD2 (5 bases). Trimming removed 5 bases from V and 7 bases from J, with 19 bases in between. Germline values: CDR1 SGHNT, CDR2 YYREEE (reference sequence). The CDR3 sequence is 14 residues long. This CDR3 is CASRSGPLPGEQYF. The CDR3 DNA reads TGTGCCAGCAGATCCGGGCCTTTACCGGGGGAGCAGTACTTC.

This clone came up once. Other DNA sequences of this sample code for an identical CDR3. V gene TRBV5-4 combines with J gene TRBJ2-7, with 11 bases that match TRBD1. With 5 bases clipped from V and 4 bases from J, the junction kept 5 bases outside the gene matches. Germline CDR1 is SGHNT and CDR2 is YYREEE (reference sequence). The CDR3 sequence is 14 residues long. The CDR3 region is CASSSGTGGYEQYF. Here the CDR3 DNA reads TGTGCCAGCAGTTCCGGGACAGGGGGTTACGAGCAGTACTTC.

This chain connects TRBV30 to TRBJ1-1; the D gene is possibly TRBD1 (6 bases). This CDR3 contains 12 residues. Germline lookup yields CDR1 GTSNPN and CDR2 SVGIG (reference sequence). The V gene lost 7 bases and the J gene lost 4 bases, with 13 bases spanning the gap. The CDR3 here is CAFTGRVTEAFF. CDR3 nucleotides: TGTGCCTTTACAGGGCGGGTCACTGAAGCTTTCTTT.

This chain connects TRBV5-1 to TRBJ1-1, with a tentative D call TRBD1 (5 bases). The CDR3 consists of 15 residues. The V gene's germline CDR1 is SGHRS and CDR2 YFSETQ. Trimming removed 6 bases at V and 1 base at J, with 16 bases between. The CDR3 coding sequence is TGCGCCAGCACGGCCTCCGGGACGTCGAACACTGAAGCTTTCTTT. It specifies CASTASGTSNTEAFF.

The CDR3 DNA sequence: TGTGCCGGCTACGGCGGGATGGCCGGGGAGCTGTTTTTT. Protein: CAGYGGMAGELFF. This rearrangement joins TRBV6-1 to TRBJ2-2, with D possibly being TRBD2 (6 bases). The CDR3 covers 13 residues. The germline gives CDR1 MNHNS, CDR2 SASEGT. With 11 bases removed from V and 6 bases from J, the gap between germline ends came to 16 bases.

This sequence joins TRBV10-3 and TRBJ2-2; the D gene is possibly TRBD2 (5 bases). The CDR3 totals 15 residues. Germline lookup yields CDR1 ENHRY and CDR2 SYGVKD. V dropped 2 bases and J dropped 1 base, with 8 bases sitting between them. The CDR3 region has the DNA TGTGCCATCAGTGAGAAAGGGAGGAACACCGGGGAGCTGTTTTTT. It translates to CAISEKGRNTGELFF.

This rearrangement joins TRBV5-1 to TRBJ1-3; D is undetermined. The V gene's germline CDR1 is SGHRS and CDR2 YFSETQ. V was clipped by 4 bases and J by 0 bases, with 17 bases between them. The length of the CDR3 is 17 residues. The chain's CDR3 is CASSSGSDHRSGNTIYF. CDR3 coding DNA: TGCGCCAGCAGCAGTGGGTCAGATCACCGCTCTGGAAACACCATATATTTT.

J is TRBJ1-6 and V is TRBV11-2; 9 bases align to TRBD1. V trimming: 4 bases; J trimming: 7 bases; junction bases outside the gene matches: 8. The CDR3 extends over 16 amino acids. The germline gives CDR1 SGHAT, CDR2 FQNNGV. CDR3 region: CASSSRPGTGNSPLHF. The CDR3 DNA reads TGTGCCAGCAGCTCCCGTCCCGGGACAGGGAATTCACCCCTCCACTTT.

The chain couples TRBV29-1 to TRBJ2-3, with D maybe TRBD2 (5 bases). The CDR3 covers 17 residues. V was trimmed by 3 bases and J by 2 bases, leaving 21 bases between them. Germline values: CDR1 SQVTM, CDR2 ANQGSEA. As DNA, the CDR3 is TGCAGCGTTGATATTCTAGAGGCGGGTGGAAACACAGATACGCAGTATTTT. It encodes CSVDILEAGGNTDTQYF.

The chain has TRBV11-2 and TRBJ1-5, with no clear D. The germline V gene has CDR1 SGHAT and CDR2 FQNNGV. CDR3 size: 16 residues. Trimming shortened V by 1 base and J by 7 bases, and 17 bases separated the two germline ends. The CDR3 DNA is TGTGCCAGCAGCTTAGGGACGGCAGTGTATGGCCAGCCCCAGCATTTT. Protein sequence: CASSLGTAVYGQPQHF.